This entry concerns a single TCR beta chain. The data derive from a study of blood T cell repertoires in COVID-19. Study-level information: From T cells, B-cell-depleted T cells, or PBMCs came the material, which was cDNA or gDNA.

This study enrolled people aged roughly 18 to 100 from around 26 US geographic areas. Using immunoSEQ multiplex PCR, the repertoire was profiled, and TCRdb retains in-frame clones only, with some absent. The data contain about 440,000 clones, about 85% of them seen just once; the ten biggest clones take up almost 2%. The CDR3 is made up of 15 amino acids. Germline-derived CDR1 and CDR2 are MNHEY and SMNVEV (reference sequence). The V and J ends lost 3 bases and 0 bases respectively, with 9 bases between them. What was sequenced was PBMCs or T cells enriched from blood (not recorded which). The chain uses TRBV27 and TRBJ2-1, with D possibly TRBD1 on 6 matching bases. This receptor was obtained from a woman aged 18-29 years with acute COVID-19. This CDR3 is CASSFGGPSYNEQFF. The DNA of the CDR3 is TGTGCCAGCAGTTTTGGGGGCCCCTCCTACAATGAGCAGTTCTTC.